Each of the 8 T cell receptor beta chains below was sequenced from the same sample in a study of cytomegalovirus exposure and HLA in healthy donors. Primers included in the PCR were 60 Vbeta and 13 Jbeta primers. Measured with immunoSEQ multiplex PCR; TCRdb has only the in-frame clones, and not every one. The sample has 70,000 to 95,000 clones; roughly four fifths are singletons. The sequenced sample was PBMCs. The source of these receptors is a woman younger than 35 in good health and CMV-seropositive.

The V gene is TRBV19, the J gene TRBJ2-1; TRBD1 matches at 7 bases. J was trimmed by 7 bases and V by 0 bases; bases with no gene match: 15. This CDR3 has 18 amino acids. Germline CDR1 reads LNHDA; CDR2 reads SQIVND (reference sequence). CDR3 protein: CASSIDSLSYYRGNEQFF. The CDR3 region has the DNA TGTGCCAGTAGTATAGATTCCCTCAGCTACTACAGGGGAAATGAGCAGTTCTTC.

The chain joins TRBV29-1 to TRBJ1-4, with 9 bases that match TRBD1. Germline V lookup: CDR1 SQVTM, CDR2 ANQGSEA. Trimming took 4 bases from V and 6 from J; bases not matched to a gene: 3. The CDR3 loop spans 13 amino acids. CDR3 sequence (DNA): TGCAGCGTTGGACAGGGGGTCGATGAAAAACTGTTTTTT. Encoded protein: CSVGQGVDEKLFF.

The chain has TRBV5-1 and TRBJ1-1; 7 positions match TRBD1. The V gene end was trimmed by 3 bases and the J gene end by 0 bases; junction bases not matched to a gene: 11. CDR3 length: 17 residues. Germline CDR1 reads SGHRS; CDR2 reads YFSETQ. Written as DNA, the CDR3 is TGCGCCAGCAGCTGGTCTCCGGGACAGACAATGAACACTGAAGCTTTCTTT. It codes for CASSWSPGQTMNTEAFF.

The V and J genes are TRBV7-9 and TRBJ2-5; D remains unclear. Germline V gene data show CDR1 as SEHNR and CDR2 as FQNEAQ (reference sequence). V lost 1 base and J lost 4, with 7 bases in between. The CDR3 is 13 amino acids. This chain's CDR3 is CASSLGWAETQYF. DNA for the CDR3: TGTGCCAGCAGCTTAGGTTGGGCAGAGACCCAGTACTTC.

The chain recombines TRBV5-4 with TRBJ1-2, with D possibly TRBD1 on 5 matching bases. Trimming left V 2 bases short and J 7 bases short, with 9 bases between. Germline V gives CDR1 SGHNT, CDR2 YYREEE (reference sequence). The CDR3 has 12 residues. CDR3 coding DNA: TGTGCCAGCAGCTTAACGGGGGGTGGCTACACCTTC. This translates into CASSLTGGGYTF. Together with reference TRBV5-4 and TRBJ1-2, the CDR3 gives the full variable domain: ETGVTQSPTHLIKTRGQQVTLRCSSQSGHNTVSWYQQALGQGPQFIFQYYREEENGRGNFPPRFSGLQFPNYSSELNVNALELDDSALYLCASSLTGGGYTFGSGTRLTVV.

The chain links TRBV10-3 to TRBJ2-7; possible D gene TRBD2, 5 bases. In germline, CDR1 is ENHRY, CDR2 SYGVKD. V lost 2 bases and J lost 4, with 12 bases in between. CDR3 length: 14 residues. CDR3 in amino acids: CAISEKSPGYEQYF. DNA for the CDR3: TGTGCCATCAGTGAGAAATCCCCGGGGTACGAGCAGTACTTC.

The CDR3 spells CASSARGRADTQYF. Here the CDR3 DNA reads TGTGCCAGCAGTGCTCGGGGAAGGGCAGATACGCAGTATTTT. The J gene is TRBJ2-3, the V gene TRBV2; tentatively, D is TRBD2 (5 bases). Germline V gives CDR1 SNHLY, CDR2 FYNNEI. The V and J ends lost 4 bases and 4 bases respectively, with 12 bases between them. The CDR3 is 14 residues long.

This clone has only a few counts. The J gene is TRBJ1-1, the V gene TRBV4-1; no firm D call. Germline CDR1 is MGHRA and CDR2 is YSYEKL. V dropped 3 bases and J dropped 4 bases, with 15 bases sitting between them. The CDR3 runs 15 residues. CDR3 nucleotides: TGCGCCAGCAGCCAGAGAATTAGTTATCCCACTGAAGCTTTCTTT. Translated, it gives CASSQRISYPTEAFF.